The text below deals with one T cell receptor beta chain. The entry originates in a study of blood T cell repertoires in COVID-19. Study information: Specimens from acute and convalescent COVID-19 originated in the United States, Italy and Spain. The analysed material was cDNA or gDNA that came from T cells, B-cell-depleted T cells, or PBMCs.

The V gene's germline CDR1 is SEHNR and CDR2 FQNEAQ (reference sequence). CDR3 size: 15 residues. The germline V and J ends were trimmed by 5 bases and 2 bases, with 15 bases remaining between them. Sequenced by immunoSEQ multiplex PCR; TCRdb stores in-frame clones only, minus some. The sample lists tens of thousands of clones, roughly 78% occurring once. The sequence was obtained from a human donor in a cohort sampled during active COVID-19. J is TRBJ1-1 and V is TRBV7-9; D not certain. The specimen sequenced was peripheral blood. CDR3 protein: CASSQNLGVNTEAFF. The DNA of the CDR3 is TGTGCCAGCAGCCAAAACCTCGGGGTAAACACTGAAGCTTTCTTT.